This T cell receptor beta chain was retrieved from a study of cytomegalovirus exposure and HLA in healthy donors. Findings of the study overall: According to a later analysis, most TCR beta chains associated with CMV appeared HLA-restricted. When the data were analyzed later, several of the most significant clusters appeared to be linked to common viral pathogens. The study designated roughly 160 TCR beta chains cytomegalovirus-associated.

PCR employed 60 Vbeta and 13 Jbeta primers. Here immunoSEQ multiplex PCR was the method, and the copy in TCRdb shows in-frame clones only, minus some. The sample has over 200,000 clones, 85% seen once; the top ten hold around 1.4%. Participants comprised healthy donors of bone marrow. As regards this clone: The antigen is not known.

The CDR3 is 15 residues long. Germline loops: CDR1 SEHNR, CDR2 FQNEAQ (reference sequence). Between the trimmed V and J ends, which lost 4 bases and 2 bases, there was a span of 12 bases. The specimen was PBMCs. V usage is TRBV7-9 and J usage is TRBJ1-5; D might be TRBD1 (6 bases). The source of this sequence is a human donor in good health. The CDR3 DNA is TGTGCCAGCAGCTCGGGGACAACGGGCAATCAGCCCCAGCATTTT. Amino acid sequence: CASSSGTTGNQPQHF.